The sequence of this TCR beta chain was determined in a study of cytomegalovirus exposure and HLA in healthy donors. The PCR had 60 Vbeta and 13 Jbeta primers. Assay used: immunoSEQ multiplex PCR; TCRdb lists only in-frame clones, some missing. The data contain roughly 200,000 clones, around nine tenths of them singletons. The CDR3 is 14 amino acids. Germline CDR1 and CDR2: SEHNR and FQNEAQ (reference sequence). Trimming left V 0 bases short and J 5 bases short, with 10 bases between. This TCR was sampled from a woman younger than 35 in good health and CMV-seronegative. This chain joins TRBV7-9 and TRBJ1-1, with unresolved D. Specimen: PBMCs. The CDR3 coding sequence is TGTGCCAGCAGCTTAGCGCAAACGAGGACTGAAGCTTTCTTT. Encoded protein: CASSLAQTRTEAFF.